This TCR beta chain was sequenced during a study of T cell repertoires in ileal Crohn's disease. The wider study: Median disease duration was about eight years; around 35% smoked at surgery. About half of patients got postoperative therapy: about a dozen thiopurines, fewer than 20 anti-TNF. Findings and caveats of the study: Sorted CD8 T cells held more high-frequency clones than CD4.

There are 15 residues in the CDR3. Trimming at V came to 6 bases and at J to 4 bases, leaving 9 bases not matched to a gene. Germline CDR1 is LNHDA and CDR2 is SQIVND (reference sequence). Per sample, around 0.55 micrograms of biopsy DNA were TCRB immunosequenced. Using immunoSEQ multiplex PCR, the repertoire was profiled, and TCRdb retains in-frame clones only, with some absent. The data show a few thousand clones, about four fifths seen once. Concerning this clone: The antigen remains unidentified.

The TCR originated in an adult with Crohn's disease. Sequenced: ileal tissue. The gene calls are TRBV19 and TRBJ2-3; 8 bases are a match to TRBD1. Here the CDR3 reads CASRITSGGPDTQYF. The CDR3 coding sequence is TGTGCCAGTAGGATAACCTCAGGGGGCCCAGATACGCAGTATTTT. The variable domain in full, with the rest retrieved from reference TRBV19 and TRBJ2-3, is DGGITQSPKYLFRKEGQNVTLSCEQNLNHDAMYWYRQDPGQGLRLIYYSQIVNDFQKGDIAEGYSVSREKKESFPLTVTSAQKNPTAFYLCASRITSGGPDTQYFGPGTRLTVL.